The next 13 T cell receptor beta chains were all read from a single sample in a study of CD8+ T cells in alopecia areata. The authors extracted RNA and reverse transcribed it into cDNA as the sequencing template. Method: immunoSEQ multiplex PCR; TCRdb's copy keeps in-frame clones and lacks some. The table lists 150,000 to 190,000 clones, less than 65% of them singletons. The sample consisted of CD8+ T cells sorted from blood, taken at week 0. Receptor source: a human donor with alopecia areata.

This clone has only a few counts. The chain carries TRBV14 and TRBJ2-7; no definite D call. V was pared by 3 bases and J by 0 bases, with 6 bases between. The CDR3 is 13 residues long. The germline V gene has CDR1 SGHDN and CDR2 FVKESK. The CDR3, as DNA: TGTGCCAGCAGCCAGCGACACTCCTACGAGCAGTACTTC. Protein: CASSQRHSYEQYF.

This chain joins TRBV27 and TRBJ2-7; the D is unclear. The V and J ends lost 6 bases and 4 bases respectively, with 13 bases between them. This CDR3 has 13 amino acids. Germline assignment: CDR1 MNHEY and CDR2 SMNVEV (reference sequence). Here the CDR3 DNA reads TGTGCCAGCAGACCCGTGGGAACTTACGAGCAGTACTTC. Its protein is CASRPVGTYEQYF.

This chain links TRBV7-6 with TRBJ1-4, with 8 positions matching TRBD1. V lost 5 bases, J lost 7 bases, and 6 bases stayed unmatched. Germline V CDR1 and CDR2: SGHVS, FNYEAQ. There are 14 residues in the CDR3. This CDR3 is CASSPDRVFEKLFF. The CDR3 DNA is TGTGCCAGCAGCCCGGACAGGGTGTTTGAAAAACTGTTTTTT.

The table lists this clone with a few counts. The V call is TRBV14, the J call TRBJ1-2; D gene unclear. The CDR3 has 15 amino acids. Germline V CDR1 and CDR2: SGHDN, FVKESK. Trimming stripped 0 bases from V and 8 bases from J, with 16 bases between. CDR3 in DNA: TGTGCCAGCAGCCAAGATCGCGTGGGATCCGAGGGCTACACCTTC. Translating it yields CASSQDRVGSEGYTF.

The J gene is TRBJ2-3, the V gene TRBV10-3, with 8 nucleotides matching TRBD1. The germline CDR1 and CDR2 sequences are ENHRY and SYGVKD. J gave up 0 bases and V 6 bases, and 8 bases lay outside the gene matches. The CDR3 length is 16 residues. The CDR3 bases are TGTGCCATCAGCCTCGGACAGGGCCTAAGCACAGATACGCAGTATTTT. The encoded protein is CAISLGQGLSTDTQYF.

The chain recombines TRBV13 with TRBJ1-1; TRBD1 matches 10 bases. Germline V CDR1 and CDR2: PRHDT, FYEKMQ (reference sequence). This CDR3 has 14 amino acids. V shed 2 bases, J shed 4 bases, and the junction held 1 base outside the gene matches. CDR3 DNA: TGTGCCAGCAGCTTATGGACAGGGGGCACTGAAGCTTTCTTT. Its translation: CASSLWTGGTEAFF.

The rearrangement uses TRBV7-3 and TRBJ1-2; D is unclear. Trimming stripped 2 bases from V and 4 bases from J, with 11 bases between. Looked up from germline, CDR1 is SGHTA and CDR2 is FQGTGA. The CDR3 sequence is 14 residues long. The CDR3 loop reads CASSLVGSSYGYTF. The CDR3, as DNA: TGTGCCAGCAGCTTAGTGGGCTCCAGCTATGGCTACACCTTC. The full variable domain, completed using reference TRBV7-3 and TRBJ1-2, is GAGVSQTPSNKVTEKGKYVELRCDPISGHTALYWYRQSLGQGPEFLIYFQGTGAADDSGLPNDRFFAVRPEGSVSTLKIQRTERGDSAVYLCASSLVGSSYGYTFGSGTRLTVV.

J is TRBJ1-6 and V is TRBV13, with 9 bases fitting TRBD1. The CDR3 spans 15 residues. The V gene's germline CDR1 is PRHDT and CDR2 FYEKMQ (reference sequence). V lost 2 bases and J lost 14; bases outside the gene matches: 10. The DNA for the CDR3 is TGTGCCAGCAGCTTACGAGGACAGGGGTTTCTCACCCTCCACTTT. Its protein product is CASSLRGQGFLTLHF.

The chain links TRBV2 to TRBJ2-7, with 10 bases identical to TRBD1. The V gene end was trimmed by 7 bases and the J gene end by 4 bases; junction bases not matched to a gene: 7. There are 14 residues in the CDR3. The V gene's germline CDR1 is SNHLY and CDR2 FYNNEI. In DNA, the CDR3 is TGTGCCAGCACCTCCGGGACAGGGGCGTACGAGCAGTACTTC. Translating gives CASTSGTGAYEQYF. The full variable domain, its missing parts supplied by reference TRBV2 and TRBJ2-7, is EPEVTQTPSHQVTQMGQEVILRCVPISNHLYFYWYRQILGQKVEFLVSFYNNEISEKSEIFDDQFSVERPDGSNFTLKIRSTKLEDSAMYFCASTSGTGAYEQYFGPGTRLTVT.

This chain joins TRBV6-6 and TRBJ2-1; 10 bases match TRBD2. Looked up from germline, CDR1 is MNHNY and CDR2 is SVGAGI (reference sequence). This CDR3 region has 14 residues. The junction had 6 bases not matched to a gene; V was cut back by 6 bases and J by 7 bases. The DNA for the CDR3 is TGTGCCAGCAGCGCAGCGGGGGGGCCGAATGAGCAGTTCTTC. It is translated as CASSAAGGPNEQFF.

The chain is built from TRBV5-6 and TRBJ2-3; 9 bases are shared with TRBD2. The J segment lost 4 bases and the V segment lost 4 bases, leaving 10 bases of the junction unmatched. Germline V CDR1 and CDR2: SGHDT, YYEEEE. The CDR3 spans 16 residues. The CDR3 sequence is CASSRGTSGRPDTQYF. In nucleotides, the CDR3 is TGTGCCAGCAGCCGGGGCACTAGCGGGCGGCCAGATACGCAGTATTTT.

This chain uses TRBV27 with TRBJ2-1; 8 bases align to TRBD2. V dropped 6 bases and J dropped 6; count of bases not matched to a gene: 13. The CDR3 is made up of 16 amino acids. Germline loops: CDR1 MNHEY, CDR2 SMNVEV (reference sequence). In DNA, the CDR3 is TGTGCCAGCAGGGGACCCGGGACTAGGGTGAGCAATGAGCAGTTCTTC. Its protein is CASRGPGTRVSNEQFF.

Here the CDR3 DNA reads TGTGCCAGCAGCCTGGGATTGGACGAGCAGTACTTC. Translating it yields CASSLGLDEQYF. The V gene is TRBV14, the J gene TRBJ2-7; no reliable D call. Germline CDR1 is SGHDN and CDR2 is FVKESK. Trimming left V 4 bases short and J 5 bases short, with 9 bases between. The CDR3 runs to 12 residues.